This TCR beta chain came from a study of blood T cell repertoires in COVID-19. The CDR3 runs 14 residues. V was trimmed by 0 bases and J by 8 bases, leaving 11 bases between them. CDR1 is LNHNV and CDR2 is YYDKDF in the germline V gene (reference sequence). Sequencing used immunoSEQ multiplex PCR; TCRdb keeps in-frame clones, though not all of them. The sample has fewer than 400,000 clones, around 90% seen once; the top ten hold about 5%. The sample taken for sequencing was PBMCs or T cells enriched from blood (not recorded which). This receptor was taken from a man aged 25 to 40 who had recovered from COVID-19. The rearrangement links TRBV15 to TRBJ1-3; D unclear. DNA for the CDR3: TGTGCCACCAGCAGAGATTACGGGGTGGACACCATATATTTT. This translates into CATSRDYGVDTIYF.